What follows are 25 T cell receptor beta chains derived from one specimen sequenced in a study of Graves' ophthalmopathy and Graves' hyperthyroidism. Scientists amplified the TCR beta CDR3 regions from RNA transcripts. An opening RT-PCR round employed HTBI primers and preceded a second-round multiplex PCR. MiXCR, run by TCRdb on the multiplex PCR reads, gives a single entry per CDR3 protein. Of 650,000 to 800,000 distinct CDR3 sequences in the sample, roughly two fifths were seen once. What was sequenced was peripheral blood. The receptors stem from an adult man with Graves' ophthalmopathy.

This clonotype came up many times. The chain is built from TRBV2 and TRBJ1-4, with D possibly TRBD1 on 5 matching bases. Per the germline V gene, CDR1 is SNHLY and CDR2 is FYNNEI. This CDR3 comprises 15 residues. V lost 6 bases, J lost 5 bases, and 16 bases lay in between. CDR3 nucleotides: TGTGCCAGCAGCGTCACAGGTCGGCGGAATGAAAAACTGTTTTTT. Translating it yields CASSVTGRRNEKLFF.

This chain's CDR3 is CAISYSPNSYNSPLHF. The CDR3 DNA follows: TGTGCCATCAGTTACTCTCCGAACTCCTATAATTCACCCCTCCACTTT. The chain joins TRBV10-3 to TRBJ1-6; D is undetermined. Germline V gene lookup returns CDR1 ENHRY and CDR2 SYGVKD. This CDR3 is 16 amino acids long. V lost 5 bases and J 0 bases, leaving 11 bases between the germline ends.

This clonotype was counted at least ten times. The chain couples TRBV29-1 to TRBJ2-5; 7 bases are a match to TRBD1. J lost 2 bases, V lost 4 bases, and 4 bases had no gene match. The CDR3 spans 13 residues. Germline CDR1 and CDR2: SQVTM and ANQGSEA. The CDR3 reads CSVVTGSQETQYF. DNA for the CDR3: TGCAGCGTTGTGACAGGGTCTCAAGAGACCCAGTACTTC. Looking up the rest from reference TRBV29-1 and TRBJ2-5 gives the full variable domain: SAVISQKPSRDICQRGTSLTIQCQVDSQVTMMFWYRQQPGQSLTLIATANQGSEATYESGFVIDKFPISRPNLTFSTLTVSNMSPEDSSIYLCSVVTGSQETQYFGPGTRLLVL.

Remarks on this clonotype: A much larger clone differs by one base, so this may be a read error. The genes are TRBV29-1 and TRBJ2-2; D gene ambiguous. CDR3 length equals 10 residues. From germline, CDR1 is SQVTM and CDR2 ANQGSEA. Trimming took off 0 bases at V and 7 bases at J, with 0 bases between the two ends. CDR3 in amino acids: CSVEDGELFF. In DNA, the CDR3 is TGCAGCGTTGAAGACGGGGAGCTGTTTTTT.

This clonotype was observed many times. The genes are TRBV2 and TRBJ2-7; TRBD1 aligns across 11 bases. CDR1 and CDR2 (germline): SNHLY, FYNNEI. The V and J ends lost 4 bases and 3 bases, in that order; junction bases with no gene match: 2. The CDR3 extends over 14 amino acids. In DNA form, the CDR3 reads TGTGCCAGCAGTGGGACAGGGGGCTTCTACGAGCAGTACTTC. It specifies CASSGTGGFYEQYF.

This clonotype was recorded many times. The gene calls are TRBV12-3 or TRBV12-4 and TRBJ2-7, with a possible D match to TRBD2 (5 bases). Trimming shortened V by 5 bases and J by 3 bases, and 11 bases separated the two germline ends. The CDR3 is made up of 13 amino acids. The CDR3 spells CASSKDGVYEQYF. CDR3 nucleotide sequence: TGTGCCAGCAGTAAGGACGGGGTCTACGAGCAGTACTTC.

The V call is TRBV9, the J call TRBJ1-1, with a weak D call TRBD1 (5 bases). Germline loops: CDR1 SGDLS, CDR2 YYNGEE. There are 13 residues in the CDR3. With 5 bases removed from V and 4 bases from J, the gap between germline ends came to 12 bases. CDR3 loop: CASRLSGGTEAFF. CDR3 coding DNA: TGTGCCAGCAGGCTTTCCGGGGGCACTGAAGCTTTCTTT. Together with reference TRBV9 and TRBJ1-1, the CDR3 gives the full variable domain: DSGVTQTPKHLITATGQRVTLRCSPRSGDLSVYWYQQSLDQGLQFLIQYYNGEERAKGNILERFSAQQFPDLHSELNLSSLELGDSALYFCASRLSGGTEAFFGQGTRLTVV.

About this clonotype: The junction and the germline gene differ at one end; a read error may be behind it. The chain combines TRBV7-7 with TRBJ2-3; TRBD2 might be the D (5 bases). There are 17 residues in the CDR3. Germline assignment: CDR1 SSHAT and CDR2 FNYEAQ (reference sequence). The CDR3 DNA is TGTGCTAGCAGCCGGCATCCCCTTGGACTCCCCACAGATACGCAGTATTTT. It yields the protein CASSRHPLGLPTDTQYF.

V and J are TRBV19 and TRBJ1-1, with a tentative D call TRBD1 (5 bases). The CDR3 totals 12 residues. The germline V gene has CDR1 LNHDA and CDR2 SQIVND (reference sequence). V was clipped by 6 bases and J by 8 bases, with 13 bases between them. The CDR3 sequence: CASRTLGAEAFF. The CDR3 DNA follows: TGTGCCAGTAGAACTTTAGGGGCCGAAGCTTTCTTT.

CDR3 nucleotide sequence: TGCAGCGTTGAAGTTGGACAGGCGGCCTTCGGCTACACCTTC. This translates into CSVEVGQAAFGYTF. V and J are TRBV29-1 and TRBJ1-2, with TRBD1 matching over 7 bases. CDR1 is SQVTM and CDR2 is ANQGSEA in the germline V gene. The CDR3 contains 14 residues. The trim removed 1 base at V and 8 bases at J, leaving 10 bases unmatched.

As concerns this clonotype: This may be a read error: a much more frequent sequence differs by one nucleotide. This chain uses TRBV7-9 with TRBJ1-4, with TRBD1 matching 7 bases. Germline trimming cut 5 bases from V and 4 bases from J; bases unmatched to any gene: 4. CDR1 SEHNR and CDR2 FQNEAQ come from the germline V gene (reference sequence). This CDR3 has 14 amino acids. DNA for the CDR3: TGTGCCAGCAGCCAGGGACAGAATAATGAAAAACTGTTTTTT. It translates to CASSQGQNNEKLFF.

This clonotype was picked up one time. This sequence joins TRBV7-6 and TRBJ2-6; 11 nucleotides agree with TRBD2. Germline CDR1 reads SGHVS; CDR2 reads FNYEAQ. The CDR3 is 17 amino acids. Trimming took 3 bases from V and 4 from J; bases not matched to a gene: 5. The CDR3 nucleotides are TGTGCCAGCAGCTTCGGGCGGACTAGCGGGGGGGCCAACGTCCTGACTTTC. This sequence encodes CASSFGRTSGGANVLTF.

Details on this clonotype: This clone may be a read error of a much larger clone one base away. This chain links TRBV7-2 with TRBJ2-5, with D possibly matching TRBD2 (5 bases). This CDR3 is 13 amino acids long. Germline loops: CDR1 SGHTA, CDR2 FQGNSA. CDR3 residues: CASSLVGAETLYF. The CDR3 nucleotides are TGTGCCAGCAGCTTGGTGGGAGCGGAGACCCTGTACTTC. Full variable domain (missing parts from reference TRBV7-2 and TRBJ2-5): GAGVSQSPSNKVTEKGKDVELRCDPISGHTALYWYRQSLGQGLEFLIYFQGNSAPDKSGLPSDRFSAERTGGSVSTLTIQRTQQEDSAVYLCASSLVGAETLYFGPGTRLLVL.

This clonotype appeared many times. V and J are TRBV29-1 and TRBJ2-7; D ambiguous. Germline V gives CDR1 SQVTM, CDR2 ANQGSEA. Trimming pared 6 bases from V and 4 bases from J, leaving 10 bases between. The CDR3 extends over 11 amino acids. The CDR3 coding sequence is TGCAGCGTGGCCTCTACTTACGAGCAGTACTTC. Translation: CSVASTYEQYF.

In its sample, this clonotype was seen many times. This chain connects TRBV7-2 to TRBJ1-2; TRBD1 might be the D (5 bases). V dropped 8 bases and J dropped 6 bases, with 22 bases sitting between them. Germline V gene lookup returns CDR1 SGHTA and CDR2 FQGNSA. This CDR3 comprises 15 residues. CDR3 DNA sequence: TGTGCCAGCTACGATCCAGGGCGCGGAATGGATGGCTACACCTTC. Amino acids: CASYDPGRGMDGYTF.

The chain joins TRBV6-2 or TRBV6-3 to TRBJ2-7; TRBD2 aligns across 8 bases. Unmatched junction bases numbered 3, after V lost 2 bases and J lost 6 bases. The CDR3 contains 13 residues. Germline assignment: CDR1 MNHEY and CDR2 SVGEGT. The CDR3, as DNA: TGTGCCAGCAGTTACCGGGCGGGAGGCGAGCAGTACTTC. Protein sequence: CASSYRAGGEQYF.

The chain recombines TRBV25-1 with TRBJ2-5; D is ambiguous. The V gene's germline CDR1 is MGHDK and CDR2 SYGVNS. This CDR3 has 13 residues. Trimming stripped 7 bases from V and 5 bases from J, with 14 bases between. The CDR3 is CASKVEVGETQYF. The CDR3 DNA reads as TGTGCCAGCAAGGTAGAAGTAGGGGAGACCCAGTACTTC. The complete variable domain, with remaining parts taken from reference TRBV25-1 and TRBJ2-5, reads EADIYQTPRYLVIGTGKKITLECSQTMGHDKMYWYQQDPGMELHLIHYSYGVNSTEKGDLSSESTVSRIRTEHFPLTLESARPSHTSQYLCASKVEVGETQYFGPGTRLLVL.

This clonotype was detected a few times. Possible read error: a much larger clone is one base away. The chain carries TRBV20-1 and TRBJ2-5; no clear D. The germline gives CDR1 DFQATT, CDR2 SNEGSKA (reference sequence). The CDR3 sequence is 11 residues long. The V end lost 3 bases, the J end lost 5 bases, and 7 bases lay between the germline ends. CDR3 region: CSARPGETQYF. CDR3 bases: TGCAGTGCTAGGCCTGGGGAGACCCAGTACTTC.

This clonotype was found once. The CDR3 nucleotides are TGTGCCATCAGTGACGGCGGGACAGAGATTAACTATGGCTACACCTTC. Residues: CAISDGGTEINYGYTF. The rearrangement uses TRBV10-3 and TRBJ1-2; 7 bases fit TRBD1. Germline trimming cut 3 bases from V and 1 base from J; bases unmatched to any gene: 8. Germline assignment: CDR1 ENHRY and CDR2 SYGVKD. This CDR3 is 16 amino acids long.

CDR3 in DNA: TGTGCCAGCTTGGGACCGGGATCCTACGAGCAGTACTTC. Its translation is CASLGPGSYEQYF. The chain carries TRBV7-8 and TRBJ2-7, with D perhaps given as TRBD1 or TRBD2 (5 bases each). Germline CDR1 SGHVS, CDR2 FQNEAQ. V was shortened by 8 bases and J by 1 base, with 12 bases between the two germline ends. The CDR3 loop spans 13 amino acids. The full variable domain, rest sourced from reference TRBV7-8 and TRBJ2-7, is GAGVSQSPRYKVAKRGQDVALRCDPISGHVSLFWYQQALGQGPEFLTYFQNEAQLDKSGLPSDRFFAERPEGSVSTLKIQRTQQEDSAVYLCASLGPGSYEQYFGPGTRLTVT.

This clonotype came up once. A much larger clone differs from this one at a single base, so this may be a read error. V gene TRBV6-2 or TRBV6-3 combines with J gene TRBJ1-2; unclear D gene. CDR1 MNHEY and CDR2 SVGEGT come from the germline V gene. CDR3 length: 14 residues. V was shortened by 6 bases and J by 10 bases, with 21 bases between the two germline ends. The chain's CDR3 is CASSLGDASRDYTF. CDR3 coding DNA: TGTGCCAGCAGCCTCGGGGATGCGTCGCGAGACTACACCTTC.

The V gene is TRBV10-3, the J gene TRBJ1-1; 7 bases line up with TRBD1. This CDR3 has 14 residues. The junction had 10 bases not matched to a gene; V was cut back by 8 bases and J by 4 bases. CDR1 is ENHRY and CDR2 is SYGVKD in the germline V gene. The CDR3 protein is CAIWDSQVSTEAFF. In DNA form, the CDR3 reads TGTGCCATCTGGGACAGCCAAGTAAGCACTGAAGCTTTCTTT.

This clonotype was counted many times. This chain connects TRBV29-1 to TRBJ2-6; D gene unclear. The CDR3 spans 14 residues. Trimming took off 7 bases at V and 0 bases at J, with 10 bases between the two ends. Germline V gene data show CDR1 as SQVTM and CDR2 as ANQGSEA. In DNA, the CDR3 is TGCAGCGCCCAGGCATCCTCTGGGGCCAACGTCCTGACTTTC. Its translation is CSAQASSGANVLTF.

This clonotype was seen at least ten times. This chain connects TRBV12-3 or TRBV12-4 to TRBJ1-5; 7 bases map to TRBD1. This CDR3 is built from 15 residues. The V gene end was trimmed by 6 bases and the J gene end by 6 bases; junction bases not matched to a gene: 11. In DNA form, the CDR3 reads TGTGCCAGCAGCCCCACAGGGACAGCTCGTCAGCCCCAGCATTTT. Translating gives CASSPTGTARQPQHF.

V gene TRBV20-1 combines with J gene TRBJ1-3; D is unresolved. The CDR3 length is 12 residues. Trimming took off 5 bases at V and 4 bases at J, with 9 bases between the two ends. CDR1 is DFQATT, CDR2 SNEGSKA, per germline (reference sequence). CDR3 DNA: TGCAGTGCTGTCGGATCGGGAAACACCATATATTTT. This encodes CSAVGSGNTIYF.